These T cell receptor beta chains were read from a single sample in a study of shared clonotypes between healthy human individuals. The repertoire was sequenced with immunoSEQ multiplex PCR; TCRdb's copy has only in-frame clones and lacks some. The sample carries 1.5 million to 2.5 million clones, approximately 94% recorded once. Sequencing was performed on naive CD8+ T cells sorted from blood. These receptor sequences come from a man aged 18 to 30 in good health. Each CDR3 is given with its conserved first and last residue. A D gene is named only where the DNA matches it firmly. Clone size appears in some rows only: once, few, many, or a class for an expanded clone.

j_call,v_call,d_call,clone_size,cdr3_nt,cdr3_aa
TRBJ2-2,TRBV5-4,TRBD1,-,TGTGCCAGCAGCCCGACAGGGGGCTACACCGGGGAGCTGTTTTTT,CASSPTGGYTGELFF
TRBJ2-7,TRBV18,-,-,TGTGCCAGCTCACCTGTTGCCTACGAGCAGTACTTC,CASSPVAYEQYF
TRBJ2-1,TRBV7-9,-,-,TGTGCCAGCAGCTTAACAGCAGGCCCTTACAATGAGCAGTTCTTC,CASSLTAGPYNEQFF
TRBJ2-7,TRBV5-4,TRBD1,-,TGTGCCAGCAGCCCGGACAGGGGCAGCGAGCAGTACTTC,CASSPDRGSEQYF
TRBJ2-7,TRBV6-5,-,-,TGTGCCAGCAGTAAAATTCTAGAAGGCGTTGACGAGCAGTACTTC,CASSKILEGVDEQYF
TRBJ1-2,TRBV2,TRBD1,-,TGTGCCAGCAGTGAAAACCAATGGACAGGGCTGCGTATCCCGTATGGCTACACCTTC,CASSENQWTGLRIPYGYTF
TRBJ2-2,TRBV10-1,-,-,TGCGCCAGCAGACCAGGGAACACCGGGGAGCTGTTTTTT,CASRPGNTGELFF
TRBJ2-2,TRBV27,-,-,TGTGCCAGCAGTTCGGCAGTTCGATGGGAGAACACCGGGGAGCTGTTTTTT,CASSSAVRWENTGELFF
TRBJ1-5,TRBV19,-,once,TGTGCCAGTAGGGGAGATAGCAATCAGCCCCAGCATTTT,CASRGDSNQPQHF
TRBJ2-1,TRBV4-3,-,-,TGCGCCAGCAGCCAATGGGTAGCGGACAATGAGCAGTTCTTC,CASSQWVADNEQFF
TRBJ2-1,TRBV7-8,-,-,TGTGCCAGCAGCACGATGATACCCCGGGACGGACTCCTGAATGAGCAGTTCTTC,CASSTMIPRDGLLNEQFF
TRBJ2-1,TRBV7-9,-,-,TGTGCCAGCAGCGGGGGACACCCGAGCTCCTACAATGAGCAGTTCTTC,CASSGGHPSSYNEQFF
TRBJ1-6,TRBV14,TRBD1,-,TGTGCCAGCAGCCTCATTTACACAGAAGGACAGGGCGGGAGCTCCTATAATTCACCCCTCCACTTT,CASSLIYTEGQGGSSYNSPLHF
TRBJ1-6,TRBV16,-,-,TGTGCCAGCAGCCAAAGCTCCTATAATTCACCCCTCCACTTT,CASSQSSYNSPLHF
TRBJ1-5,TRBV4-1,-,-,TGCGCCAGCAGCCAAGTTTTAACAGGTGATCAGCCCCAGCATTTT,CASSQVLTGDQPQHF
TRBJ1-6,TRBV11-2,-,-,TGTGCCAGCAGCTCCGATGGGCCTAATTCACCCCTCCACTTT,CASSSDGPNSPLHF
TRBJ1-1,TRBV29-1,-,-,TGCAGCACATGGGCCACTGAAGCTTTCTTT,CSTWATEAFF
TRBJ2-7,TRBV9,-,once,TGTGCCAGCAGCGTAGACGGGGATCTCTACGAGCAGTACTTC,CASSVDGDLYEQYF
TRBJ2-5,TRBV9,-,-,TGTGCCAGCAGCACGACCCCGGGGGAGACCCAGTACTTC,CASSTTPGETQYF
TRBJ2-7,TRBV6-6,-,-,TGTGCCAGCAGCTCAGGGGCCGAGCAGTACTTC,CASSSGAEQYF
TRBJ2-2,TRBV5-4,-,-,TGTGCCAGCAGACAGATTGGGACCGGGGAGCTGTTTTTT,CASRQIGTGELFF
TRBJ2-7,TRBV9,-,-,TGTGCCAGCAGCGCCGGTGGGTCCCCTACTAAAGAGCAGTACTTC,CASSAGGSPTKEQYF
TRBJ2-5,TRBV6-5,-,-,TGTGCCAGCAGTTACTCGATCACCGGGATCCAAGAGACCCAGTACTTC,CASSYSITGIQETQYF
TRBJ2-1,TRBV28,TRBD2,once,TGTGCCAGCAAAATAGCGGGGGGTAGGATTGATGAGCAGTTCTTC,CASKIAGGRIDEQFF
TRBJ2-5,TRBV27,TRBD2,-,TGTGCCAGCAGTTTAACTAGCGGGAGTTGGTTAGAGACCCAGTACTTC,CASSLTSGSWLETQYF
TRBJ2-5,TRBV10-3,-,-,TGTGCCATCAGTGACGGGGAGCGGACCCAGTACTTC,CAISDGERTQYF
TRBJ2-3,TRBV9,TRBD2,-,TGTGCCAGCAGCTCAAATAGCGGGGATAGCACAGATACGCAGTATTTT,CASSSNSGDSTDTQYF